This TCR beta chain stems from a study of identifying expanded T cells in peripheral blood. The study's findings and limits: Approximately two-week clone count variance significantly increased as total template count grew. Differentially abundant clones: 1 to 1.5 between replicates, about 15 at 2 to 3 weeks, less than 25 at four.

Some clones are missing from TCRdb's copy, which holds only in-frame ones; the method was immunoSEQ multiplex PCR. Among approximately 100,000 clones listed, about 87% were seen once. Germline loops: CDR1 SGHTA, CDR2 FQGNSA. V was trimmed by 1 base and J by 2 bases, leaving 9 bases between them. The CDR3 sequence is 15 residues long. This clone was recorded a few times. Antigen unknown. During the collection period, no donor immune events like infections were recorded. The material sequenced was blood. This TCR was recovered from a person between 18 and 75 years old in good health. V usage is TRBV7-2 and J usage is TRBJ2-1; D uncertain. The CDR3, as DNA: TGTGCCAGCAGCTTAGAGGGAAGCCCCTACAATGAGCAGTTCTTC. Residues: CASSLEGSPYNEQFF. The variable domain in full, completed from reference TRBV7-2 and TRBJ2-1, reads GAGVSQSPSNKVTEKGKDVELRCDPISGHTALYWYRQSLGQGLEFLIYFQGNSAPDKSGLPSDRFSAERTGGSVSTLTIQRTQQEDSAVYLCASSLEGSPYNEQFFGPGTRLTVL.